This T cell receptor beta chain was identified in a study of blood T cell repertoires in COVID-19. Background on the study: Collection of acute and convalescent COVID-19 samples took place in the United States, Italy and Spain.

In its sample, this clone was seen a few times. V lost 6 bases and J lost 6, with 9 bases in between. Germline V gene data show CDR1 as MNHNY and CDR2 as SVGAGI (reference sequence). This CDR3 contains 11 residues. In the original analysis: By means of reference gene primer amplification, nucleated cell counts were estimated. The protocol was immunoSEQ multiplex PCR, while the TCRdb copy is restricted to in-frame clones and leaves out a portion. V and J calls and clone size are as listed in that table; D and trimming were resolved from the DNA. The sample holds some 170,000 clones; over 75% are singletons and the top ten take 26%.

Sequenced sample: peripheral blood. The clonotype was recovered from a woman in her 70s with acute or convalescent COVID-19. V is TRBV6-6 and J is TRBJ2-7; no reliable D call. The CDR3 DNA follows: TGTGCCAGCAGGCGAGTGAGCGAGCAGTACTTC. It specifies CASRRVSEQYF.